A single sample gave rise to the 14 T cell receptor beta chains below, sequenced in a study of identical twins. Each CDR3 protein gets one entry after TCRdb re-called the 5' RACE reads with MiXCR. The sample comprises 230,000 or so distinct CDR3 sequences, around 8.3% of which are singletons, and 3% to 3.5% rests with the top ten. This sample was shared with a second study, whose subject was yellow fever vaccine responses in identical twins.

Sequenced input: CD8+ T cells sorted from blood. These receptors all come from a woman between 18 and 30 years old in good health.

V and J are TRBV29-1 and TRBJ2-2, with a weak D call TRBD1 (6 bases). Germline CDR1 and CDR2: SQVTM and ANQGSEA. This CDR3 spans 13 amino acids. The V and J ends lost 4 bases and 1 base respectively, with 7 bases between them. This chain's CDR3 is CSVVDRNTGELFF. In nucleotides, the CDR3 is TGCAGCGTTGTGGACAGGAACACCGGGGAGCTGTTTTTT.

The chain uses TRBV23-1 and TRBJ2-2; D may match TRBD1 or TRBD2 (6 bases each). TRBV23-1 counts as an open reading frame of uncertain function. CDR3 length: 21 residues. V was clipped by 0 bases and J by 3 bases, with 26 bases between them. CDR3 residues: CASSQSPAGHPPTTDTGELFF. The CDR3, as DNA: TGCGCCAGCAGTCAATCGCCCGCGGGACACCCGCCGACTACTGACACCGGGGAGCTGTTTTTT.

This sequence joins TRBV2 and TRBJ2-7; D not resolved. This CDR3 is 14 amino acids long. V was shortened by 3 bases and J by 3 bases, with 12 bases between the two germline ends. Germline CDR1 SNHLY, CDR2 FYNNEI. In DNA, the CDR3 is TGTGCCAGCAGTGATGTTCTCCGTGGCTACGAGCAGTACTTC. It encodes CASSDVLRGYEQYF. Drawing the rest from reference TRBV2 and TRBJ2-7, the complete variable domain is EPEVTQTPSHQVTQMGQEVILRCVPISNHLYFYWYRQILGQKVEFLVSFYNNEISEKSEIFDDQFSVERPDGSNFTLKIRSTKLEDSAMYFCASSDVLRGYEQYFGPGTRLTVT.

This clonotype occurred many times. The CDR3 DNA follows: TGTGCCAGCAGCTTGTTCCAGGGTAGTATCAACGAGCAGTACTTC. It is translated as CASSLFQGSINEQYF. This chain uses TRBV5-4 with TRBJ2-7, with D maybe TRBD1 (5 bases). Looked up from germline, CDR1 is SGHNT and CDR2 is YYREEE (reference sequence). The length of the CDR3 is 15 residues. V lost 1 base, J lost 5 bases, and 16 bases lay in between. Full variable domain (missing parts from reference TRBV5-4 and TRBJ2-7): ETGVTQSPTHLIKTRGQQVTLRCSSQSGHNTVSWYQQALGQGPQFIFQYYREEENGRGNFPPRFSGLQFPNYSSELNVNALELDDSALYLCASSLFQGSINEQYFGPGTRLTVT.

The V gene is TRBV20-1, the J gene TRBJ2-7; D remains ambiguous. Between the trimmed V and J ends, which lost 3 bases and 0 bases, there was a span of 9 bases. The CDR3 loop spans 13 amino acids. Per germline, CDR1 DFQATT and CDR2 SNEGSKA (reference sequence). The CDR3 here is CSARKRSSYEQYF. In DNA, the CDR3 is TGCAGTGCTAGGAAAAGGAGCTCCTACGAGCAGTACTTC.

The chain uses TRBV10-2 and TRBJ2-2, with 11 positions matching TRBD1. Germline V gene lookup returns CDR1 WSHSY and CDR2 SAAADI. The CDR3 covers 16 residues. V was clipped by 7 bases and J by 6 bases; unmatched bases: 10. The CDR3 sequence is CASNDLGQGAAGELFF. The CDR3 DNA reads as TGCGCCAGCAATGATCTAGGACAGGGGGCTGCCGGGGAGCTGTTTTTT.

This chain connects TRBV10-3 to TRBJ2-7; D may be TRBD1 or TRBD2 (5 bases each). This CDR3 spans 14 amino acids. CDR1 is ENHRY and CDR2 is SYGVKD in the germline V gene. V shed 5 bases and J shed 0 bases, with 11 bases lying between them. CDR3: CAISPGTASYEQYF. The CDR3 nucleotides read TGTGCCATCAGTCCCGGGACGGCCTCCTACGAGCAGTACTTC.

The gene calls are TRBV29-1 and TRBJ1-1; D may be TRBD1 (5 bases). V lost 4 bases to trimming and J lost 8 bases, with 11 bases between them. There are 11 residues in the CDR3. CDR1 SQVTM and CDR2 ANQGSEA come from the germline V gene. The CDR3 reads CSVVQGGEAFF. The CDR3 DNA follows: TGCAGCGTTGTGCAGGGCGGCGAAGCTTTCTTT.

This clonotype was seen only a few times. The rearrangement uses TRBV4-3 and TRBJ1-6; D possibly corresponds to TRBD1 (6 bases). The CDR3 spans 15 residues. CDR1 is LGHNA and CDR2 is YSLEER in the germline V gene. Trimming stripped 3 bases from V and 3 bases from J, with 9 bases between. The CDR3 loop is CASSHGQFYNSPLHF. In DNA, the CDR3 is TGCGCCAGCAGCCATGGACAGTTCTATAATTCACCCCTCCACTTT.

The chain uses TRBV20-1 and TRBJ2-7; 8 bases match TRBD2. V trimming: 0 bases; J trimming: 4 bases; junction bases outside the gene matches: 5. The germline V gene has CDR1 DFQATT and CDR2 SNEGSKA (reference sequence). The CDR3 has 14 amino acids. The CDR3 loop reads CSARDRAGVYEQYF. CDR3 DNA: TGCAGTGCTAGAGATAGAGCGGGAGTGTACGAGCAGTACTTC.

This chain uses TRBV28 with TRBJ2-7; 10 bases map to TRBD2. This CDR3 has 15 residues. Germline CDR1 and CDR2: MDHEN and SYDVKM. The J segment lost 6 bases and the V segment lost 7 bases, leaving 12 bases of the junction unmatched. The CDR3 DNA reads TGTGCCAGCATAAATGATAAGCGGGAGGGCGGCGAGCAGTACTTC. Translation gives CASINDKREGGEQYF.

As for this clonotype: Compared with germline, one end of the junction differs, possibly owing to a read error. The chain combines TRBV7-7 with TRBJ2-3; tentatively, D is TRBD2 (6 bases). The CDR3 is 15 amino acids. Germline loops: CDR1 SSHAT, CDR2 FNYEAQ (reference sequence). The CDR3 nucleotides read TGTGCTAGCAGCTTACGCGGGGATAGCACAGATACGCAGTATTTT. It is translated as CASSLRGDSTDTQYF.

There are many counts of this clonotype. This chain joins TRBV5-1 and TRBJ2-1; tentative D call: TRBD2 (5 bases). Trimming pared 4 bases from V and 8 bases from J, leaving 10 bases between. Germline-derived CDR1 and CDR2 are SGHRS and YFSETQ. The CDR3 sequence is 12 residues long. The CDR3 coding sequence is TGCGCCAGCAGCCCCCAGAGGGATGAGCAGTTCTTC. Residues: CASSPQRDEQFF.

This clonotype has a count of ten or more. The chain employs TRBV24-1 and TRBJ2-1; D gene unclear. Germline V gives CDR1 KGHDR, CDR2 SFDVKD. Trimming left V 5 bases short and J 7 bases short, with 14 bases between. The CDR3 totals 14 residues. In DNA, the CDR3 is TGTGCCACCAGTGGCCCAGGAAAAGGGAATGAGCAGTTCTTC. Amino acids: CATSGPGKGNEQFF.